These 28 T cell receptor beta chains were all obtained from the same sample, sequenced in a study of control samples from healthy donors and cancer patients. Assay: immunoSEQ multiplex PCR; the TCRdb copy retains only in-frame clones and omits some. This sample yields roughly 88,000 clones, of which about nine tenths are seen a single time; 17% belongs to the top ten. The sample was blood. The source is a man in his fifties in good health.

The chain links TRBV24-1 to TRBJ2-3, with D maybe TRBD1 (5 bases). Germline CDR1 reads KGHDR; CDR2 reads SFDVKD. There are 15 residues in the CDR3. V lost 4 bases and J 0 bases, leaving 10 bases between the germline ends. The CDR3 is CATSDPGSSTDTQYF. The CDR3 DNA reads TGTGCCACCAGTGACCCAGGGTCTAGCACAGATACGCAGTATTTT.

The chain has TRBV10-1 and TRBJ1-4; D is undetermined. Per germline, CDR1 WNHNN and CDR2 SYGVQD (reference sequence). The ends were cut back, 0 bases at V and 9 bases at J, with 17 bases in the middle. The length of the CDR3 is 16 residues. DNA for the CDR3: TGCGCCAGCAGTGAGTCCCTTGGTGGGGAGGTGAAAAAACTGTTTTTT. As protein: CASSESLGGEVKKLFF.

This sequence joins TRBV7-9 and TRBJ1-2; TRBD1 matches 10 bases. CDR1 is SEHNR, CDR2 FQNEAQ, per germline (reference sequence). The CDR3 covers 12 residues. V was clipped by 5 bases and J by 7 bases; unmatched bases: 1. CDR3 protein: CASSRQGAGYTF. DNA of the CDR3: TGTGCCAGCAGCAGACAGGGGGCTGGCTACACCTTC.

The rearrangement joins TRBV25-1 to TRBJ2-2; D not resolved. The CDR3 has 14 residues. The germline V gene encodes CDR1 MGHDK and CDR2 SYGVNS. The V end was cut by 6 bases, the J end by 6 bases, with 14 bases between. CDR3 sequence reads: CASSRHTSAGELFF. CDR3 DNA sequence: TGTGCCAGCAGCAGACATACCTCCGCCGGGGAGCTGTTTTTT.

V usage is TRBV7-2 and J usage is TRBJ2-1; TRBD2 matches 8 bases. Looked up from germline, CDR1 is SGHTA and CDR2 is FQGNSA. This CDR3 has 17 residues. V shed 2 bases and J 2 bases; nucleotides not matched to a gene: 8. The CDR3 DNA reads as TGTGCCAGCAGCTTAACCGGCGGGGGGCCCCCCTACAATGAGCAGTTCTTC. It yields the protein CASSLTGGGPPYNEQFF.

This clone was detected once. The rearrangement uses TRBV5-1 and TRBJ1-2, with D possibly being TRBD1 (6 bases). Germline V CDR1 and CDR2: SGHRS, YFSETQ. The germline V and J ends were trimmed by 2 bases and 1 base, with 6 bases remaining between them. CDR3 length: 13 amino acids. CDR3 in DNA: TGCGCCAGCAGCTTAGGGGGTAACTATGGCTACACCTTC. The encoded protein is CASSLGGNYGYTF.

V is TRBV5-1 and J is TRBJ1-4; no clear D. Per the germline V gene, CDR1 is SGHRS and CDR2 is YFSETQ. The CDR3 runs to 15 residues. The germline V and J ends were trimmed by 4 bases and 0 bases, with 10 bases remaining between them. The CDR3 protein is CASSESQATNEKLFF. The CDR3 DNA sequence: TGCGCCAGCAGCGAAAGCCAGGCAACTAATGAAAAACTGTTTTTT.

This clone showed up just once. The chain combines TRBV5-1 with TRBJ2-6; no clear D gene. From germline, CDR1 is SGHRS and CDR2 YFSETQ. This CDR3 is built from 15 residues. Trimming took 5 bases from V and 0 from J, leaving 9 bases between them. This chain's CDR3 is CASRVWDSGANVLTF. Here the CDR3 DNA reads TGCGCCAGCAGAGTTTGGGACTCTGGGGCCAACGTCCTGACTTTC. Full variable domain (rest looked up from reference TRBV5-1 and TRBJ2-6): KAGVTQTPRYLIKTRGQQVTLSCSPISGHRSVSWYQQTPGQGLQFLFEYFSETQRNKGNFPGRFSGRQFSNSRSEMNVSTLELGDSALYLCASRVWDSGANVLTFGAGSRLTVL.

The chain links TRBV2 to TRBJ2-1; TRBD1 or TRBD2 may be the D gene (5 bases each). Deletions cut 7 bases from V and 9 bases from J, with 10 bases between. The CDR3 is 11 amino acids. Germline loops: CDR1 SNHLY, CDR2 FYNNEI. CDR3 sequence reads: CASTLGTEQFF. CDR3 DNA: TGTGCCAGCACCTTAGGGACTGAGCAGTTCTTC.

The gene calls are TRBV7-2 and TRBJ1-4; maybe TRBD1 (5 bases). CDR3 length: 16 residues. CDR1 SGHTA and CDR2 FQGNSA come from the germline V gene. V lost 0 bases to trimming and J lost 6 bases, with 14 bases between them. CDR3 DNA sequence: TGTGCCAGCAGCTTAGCGGGGACGGGCGGGGATGAAAAACTGTTTTTT. It encodes CASSLAGTGGDEKLFF. The full variable domain, in which reference TRBV7-2 and TRBJ1-4 provide the parts outside the CDR3, is GAGVSQSPSNKVTEKGKDVELRCDPISGHTALYWYRQSLGQGLEFLIYFQGNSAPDKSGLPSDRFSAERTGGSVSTLTIQRTQQEDSAVYLCASSLAGTGGDEKLFFGSGTQLSVL.

The rearrangement joins TRBV6-2 or TRBV6-3 to TRBJ1-1, with 8 bases lining up with TRBD1. V lost 5 bases to trimming and J lost 0 bases; unmatched junction nucleotides: 8. Germline CDR1 MNHEY, CDR2 SVGEGT. This CDR3 is built from 16 residues. Here the CDR3 DNA reads TGTGCCAGCAGTATCGGACAGGGATACATGAACACTGAAGCTTTCTTT. It is translated as CASSIGQGYMNTEAFF.

This rearrangement joins TRBV5-1 to TRBJ1-1, with 7 bases matching TRBD1. The CDR3 sequence is 17 residues long. Germline-derived CDR1 and CDR2 are SGHRS and YFSETQ. V shed 0 bases and J 4 bases; nucleotides not matched to a gene: 12. DNA of the CDR3: TGCGCCAGCAGCTTGGGCTCACCTAGGGACAGCCTCACTGAAGCTTTCTTT. This sequence encodes CASSLGSPRDSLTEAFF.

The rearrangement links TRBV19 to TRBJ1-5; D is perhaps TRBD1 (5 bases). Germline CDR1 LNHDA, CDR2 SQIVND (reference sequence). The CDR3 totals 15 residues. The V and J ends lost 1 base and 1 base respectively, with 8 bases between them. The DNA for the CDR3 is TGTGCCAGTAGTATAGTTTGGGACAGCAATCAGCCCCAGCATTTT. This codes for CASSIVWDSNQPQHF.

V gene TRBV5-6 combines with J gene TRBJ1-2; maybe TRBD1 (6 bases). Trimming stripped 4 bases from V and 0 bases from J, with 13 bases between. This CDR3 has 15 amino acids. The germline gives CDR1 SGHDT, CDR2 YYEEEE. In DNA, the CDR3 is TGTGCCAGCAGCAAACAGGGCGGAGCTAACTATGGCTACACCTTC. This sequence encodes CASSKQGGANYGYTF.

The chain carries TRBV6-1 and TRBJ1-1, with no clear D. The CDR3 spans 13 residues. V lost 2 bases and J lost 7, with 11 bases in between. Germline-derived CDR1 and CDR2 are MNHNS and SASEGT. CDR3: CASSELTGGEAFF. CDR3 in DNA: TGTGCCAGCAGTGAATTAACGGGTGGTGAAGCTTTCTTT.

The chain combines TRBV5-1 with TRBJ2-1; D assignment may be TRBD1 or TRBD2 (7 bases each). In germline, CDR1 is SGHRS, CDR2 YFSETQ. The V end was cut by 1 base, the J end by 5 bases, with 13 bases between. The CDR3 loop spans 15 amino acids. The CDR3 spells CASSLQGGTNNEQFF. In DNA, the CDR3 is TGCGCCAGCAGCTTGCAGGGGGGGACCAACAATGAGCAGTTCTTC.

The V gene is TRBV6-8, the J gene TRBJ1-6, with 10 bases lining up with TRBD1. Germline V gene lookup returns CDR1 MNHGY and CDR2 SAAAGT. This CDR3 contains 13 residues. Trimming took 6 bases from V and 10 from J; bases not matched to a gene: 3. The CDR3 sequence: CASRGQGQSPLHF. CDR3 coding DNA: TGTGCCAGCAGGGGACAGGGGCAATCACCCCTCCACTTT.

The chain uses TRBV4-3 and TRBJ1-6, with D perhaps TRBD1 (6 bases). V dropped 0 bases and J dropped 9 bases, with 9 bases sitting between them. CDR1 and CDR2 (germline): LGHNA, YSLEER. CDR3 length: 14 residues. CDR3 residues: CASSQERGFSPLHF. CDR3 coding DNA: TGCGCCAGCAGCCAAGAAAGGGGGTTTTCACCCCTCCACTTT.

The chain combines TRBV24-1 with TRBJ2-2, with TRBD2 matching over 7 bases. Looked up from germline, CDR1 is KGHDR and CDR2 is SFDVKD. This CDR3 comprises 18 residues. The junction had 10 bases not matched to a gene; V was cut back by 1 base and J by 3 bases. For the CDR3, the DNA is TGTGCCACCAGTGATTTTGGTTCGGAGGGGAGGGACACCGGGGAGCTGTTTTTT. It codes for CATSDFGSEGRDTGELFF.

V and J are TRBV5-1 and TRBJ1-3; TRBD1 is a possible D gene (5 bases). V dropped 1 base and J dropped 7 bases, with 15 bases sitting between them. CDR1 and CDR2 from the germline V gene are SGHRS and YFSETQ. The CDR3 is 15 residues long. The CDR3 protein is CASSLSSGAGNTIYF. The CDR3 region has the DNA TGCGCCAGCAGCTTGTCCTCCGGGGCAGGGAACACCATATATTTT. Using reference TRBV5-1 and TRBJ1-3 for the parts outside the CDR3, the full variable domain is KAGVTQTPRYLIKTRGQQVTLSCSPISGHRSVSWYQQTPGQGLQFLFEYFSETQRNKGNFPGRFSGRQFSNSRSEMNVSTLELGDSALYLCASSLSSGAGNTIYFGEGSWLTVV.

The chain has TRBV18 and TRBJ1-1, with D tentatively TRBD1 (6 bases). Trimming left V 6 bases short and J 7 bases short, with 15 bases between. Germline assignment: CDR1 KGHSH and CDR2 LQKENI. The CDR3 has 13 residues. CDR3 in amino acids: CASSSDQQGEAFF. The CDR3, as DNA: TGTGCCAGCTCGTCGGACCAACAGGGTGAAGCTTTCTTT.

The chain carries TRBV9 and TRBJ1-1; D is uncertain. The CDR3 is 16 residues long. V dropped 0 bases and J dropped 0 bases, with 12 bases sitting between them. Germline V CDR1 and CDR2: SGDLS, YYNGEE. The CDR3 reads CASSVDLGNMNTEAFF. For the CDR3, the DNA is TGTGCCAGCAGCGTAGATCTCGGCAACATGAACACTGAAGCTTTCTTT.

The V call is TRBV7-9, the J call TRBJ1-1; D gene ambiguous. Trimming left V 7 bases short and J 8 bases short, with 14 bases between. Germline values: CDR1 SEHNR, CDR2 FQNEAQ (reference sequence). The CDR3 contains 12 residues. In DNA, the CDR3 is TGTGCCAGCACCCGCGAAGTACCGGAAGCTTTCTTT. Protein: CASTREVPEAFF.

This sequence joins TRBV11-2 and TRBJ1-1; D unresolved. The CDR3 loop spans 16 amino acids. Germline CDR1 is SGHAT and CDR2 is FQNNGV. V gave up 0 bases and J gave up 11 bases, with 22 bases separating them. CDR3 in DNA: TGTGCCAGCAGCTTAGAGGGGAATATGGGTGCAGTAGTCGCTTTCTTT. Amino acids: CASSLEGNMGAVVAFF.

The rearrangement joins TRBV19 to TRBJ1-4; D is undetermined. The CDR3 consists of 14 residues. Germline V gene data show CDR1 as LNHDA and CDR2 as SQIVND (reference sequence). V was shortened by 3 bases and J by 3 bases, with 8 bases between the two germline ends. CDR3 residues: CASSIGGANEKLFF. CDR3 nucleotides: TGTGCCAGTAGTATTGGTGGGGCTAATGAAAAACTGTTTTTT.

This sequence joins TRBV7-9 and TRBJ2-5; D not resolved. Between the trimmed V and J ends, which lost 1 base and 5 bases, there was a span of 11 bases. The CDR3 extends over 14 amino acids. The germline V gene encodes CDR1 SEHNR and CDR2 FQNEAQ (reference sequence). The CDR3 is CASSLVPLDETQYF. CDR3 DNA sequence: TGTGCCAGCAGCTTAGTTCCCCTTGATGAGACCCAGTACTTC. Filled out from reference TRBV7-9 and TRBJ2-5, the complete variable domain reads DTGVSQNPRHKITKRGQNVTFRCDPISEHNRLYWYRQTLGQGPEFLTYFQNEAQLEKSRLLSDRFSAERPKGSFSTLEIQRTEQGDSAMYLCASSLVPLDETQYFGPGTRLLVL.

This sequence joins TRBV6-5 and TRBJ1-5; perhaps TRBD1 as D (5 bases). CDR1 and CDR2 (germline): MNHEY, SVGAGI. V was shortened by 6 bases and J by 6 bases, with 9 bases between the two germline ends. This CDR3 region has 12 residues. The CDR3 spells CASSYQGQPQHF. CDR3 bases: TGTGCCAGCAGCTACCAGGGTCAGCCCCAGCATTTT.

The V gene is TRBV6-1, the J gene TRBJ1-5; no reliable D call. Germline CDR1 MNHNS, CDR2 SASEGT. The CDR3 length is 14 residues. Trimming removed 1 base from V and 4 bases from J, with 8 bases in between. As DNA, the CDR3 is TGTGCCAGCAGTGAAGGGTACGGAAATCAGCCCCAGCATTTT. Amino acids: CASSEGYGNQPQHF.